This T cell receptor beta chain was identified during a study of blood T cell repertoires in COVID-19. Study background: Researchers got acute and convalescent COVID-19 samples from the United States, Italy and Spain.

Exposed enrollees encountered a COVID-19 case at some point within 2 weeks before study entry. As processed by the authors: By means of reference gene primer amplification, nucleated cell counts were estimated. Assay used: immunoSEQ multiplex PCR; TCRdb lists only in-frame clones, some missing. From that table come the V and J calls and clone size; the DNA was used to work out D and trimming. This table holds 300,000 to 400,000 clones, 85% found once. In germline, CDR1 is SGHTA, CDR2 FQGNSA. The CDR3 length is 15 residues. The J segment lost 5 bases and the V segment lost 1 base, leaving 4 bases of the junction unmatched.

The sequence was collected from a woman aged 30 to 39 who had been exposed to COVID-19. The sequencing sample was made of PBMCs or T cells enriched from blood (not recorded which). V is TRBV7-2 and J is TRBJ1-1, with 10 bases lining up with TRBD1. CDR3 DNA sequence: TGTGCCAGCAGCTTAGTCGGACAGGGGGGAACTGAAGCTTTCTTT. This sequence encodes CASSLVGQGGTEAFF.